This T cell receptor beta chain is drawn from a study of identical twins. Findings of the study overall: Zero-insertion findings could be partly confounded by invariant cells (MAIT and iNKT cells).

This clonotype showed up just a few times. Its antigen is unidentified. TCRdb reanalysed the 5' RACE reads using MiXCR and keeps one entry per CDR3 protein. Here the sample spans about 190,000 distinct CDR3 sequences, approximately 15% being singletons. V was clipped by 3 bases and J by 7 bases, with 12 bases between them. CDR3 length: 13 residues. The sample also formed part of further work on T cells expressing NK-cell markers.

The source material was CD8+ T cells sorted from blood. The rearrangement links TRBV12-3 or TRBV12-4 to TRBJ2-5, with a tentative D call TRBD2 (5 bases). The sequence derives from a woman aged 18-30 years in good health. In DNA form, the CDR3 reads TGTGCCAGCAGTTTCACTAGTTGGGGGACCCAGTACTTC. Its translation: CASSFTSWGTQYF.